The 7 T cell receptor beta chains below were found in one sample sequenced in a study of T cells in Graves' hyperthyroidism and ophthalmopathy. Researchers amplified the TCR beta CDR3 regions from RNA transcripts. Using the HTBI primer set, a first-round RT-PCR was run on the TCR CDR3. TCRdb called the multiplex PCR reads again in MiXCR, with one record for every CDR3 protein. The sample consists of roughly 380,000 distinct CDR3 sequences, 11% to 15% of them appearing once. The specimen sequenced was blood. Receptors originate from a woman aged 55 to 70 with Graves' hyperthyroidism.

The chain combines TRBV5-1 with TRBJ2-1, with no clear D. Germline CDR1 and CDR2: SGHRS and YFSETQ. Trimming removed 2 bases from V and 10 bases from J, with 13 bases in between. The CDR3 sequence is 13 residues long. Here the CDR3 DNA reads TGCGCCAGCAGCTTATCTACCTCGCGGGAGCAGTTCTTC. Amino acids: CASSLSTSREQFF. Full variable domain (remainder filled in from reference TRBV5-1 and TRBJ2-1): KAGVTQTPRYLIKTRGQQVTLSCSPISGHRSVSWYQQTPGQGLQFLFEYFSETQRNKGNFPGRFSGRQFSNSRSEMNVSTLELGDSALYLCASSLSTSREQFFGPGTRLTVL.

V usage is TRBV19 and J usage is TRBJ1-4; no firm D call. This CDR3 contains 15 residues. Trimming shortened V by 1 base and J by 4 bases, and 10 bases separated the two germline ends. CDR1 and CDR2 from the germline V gene are LNHDA and SQIVND (reference sequence). CDR3 residues: CASSIGGQFNEKLFF. DNA for the CDR3: TGTGCCAGTAGTATAGGTGGGCAGTTTAATGAAAAACTGTTTTTT.

This clonotype was picked up many times. The J gene is TRBJ2-7, the V gene TRBV7-9; 9 bases agree with TRBD2. The V segment lost 2 bases and the J segment 4 bases; nucleotides outside the gene matches: 6. Germline V gene data show CDR1 as SEHNR and CDR2 as FQNEAQ (reference sequence). The CDR3 covers 15 residues. Here the CDR3 DNA reads TGTGCCAGCAGCTTATTAGCGGGAGTAGGGTACGAGCAGTACTTC. This gives the protein CASSLLAGVGYEQYF.

This clonotype has ten or more counts. This chain links TRBV19 with TRBJ1-5, with 7 bases aligning to TRBD1. Per germline, CDR1 LNHDA and CDR2 SQIVND (reference sequence). The ends lost 5 bases at V and 2 bases at J; junction bases unmatched: 9. This CDR3 is 16 amino acids long. The CDR3 region is CASSSTGQTRNQPQHF. The CDR3 nucleotides are TGTGCCAGTAGTTCAACGGGACAGACACGCAATCAGCCCCAGCATTTT.

This clonotype has at least ten counts. In nucleotides, the CDR3 is TGTGCCAGCAAACAATTAGCGGGAGGGCTATCGGAGACCCAGTACTTC. Its protein is CASKQLAGGLSETQYF. The chain uses TRBV6-1 and TRBJ2-5; 11 nucleotides match TRBD2. Trimming cost V 7 bases and J 5 bases; bases outside gene matches: 12. The CDR3 contains 16 residues. CDR1 and CDR2 from the germline V gene are MNHNS and SASEGT.

This clonotype has a count of ten or more. DNA for the CDR3: TGTGCCACCAGCAGAGATGGAACAGGGAAAGCCTACGAGCAGTACTTC. This encodes CATSRDGTGKAYEQYF. This chain connects TRBV15 to TRBJ2-7; a possible D gene is TRBD1 (6 bases). The CDR3 contains 16 residues. Trimming stripped 0 bases from V and 2 bases from J, with 14 bases between. Germline CDR1 LNHNV, CDR2 YYDKDF (reference sequence).

At least ten counts were recorded for this clonotype. CDR3 in DNA: TGTGCCAGCAGTTTAGGGCTGACTGGCGGCTACACCTTC. Its protein is CASSLGLTGGYTF. The rearrangement uses TRBV28 and TRBJ1-2; D not certain. CDR3 length: 13 residues. Trimming removed 2 bases at V and 8 bases at J, with 12 bases between. Germline loops: CDR1 MDHEN, CDR2 SYDVKM.